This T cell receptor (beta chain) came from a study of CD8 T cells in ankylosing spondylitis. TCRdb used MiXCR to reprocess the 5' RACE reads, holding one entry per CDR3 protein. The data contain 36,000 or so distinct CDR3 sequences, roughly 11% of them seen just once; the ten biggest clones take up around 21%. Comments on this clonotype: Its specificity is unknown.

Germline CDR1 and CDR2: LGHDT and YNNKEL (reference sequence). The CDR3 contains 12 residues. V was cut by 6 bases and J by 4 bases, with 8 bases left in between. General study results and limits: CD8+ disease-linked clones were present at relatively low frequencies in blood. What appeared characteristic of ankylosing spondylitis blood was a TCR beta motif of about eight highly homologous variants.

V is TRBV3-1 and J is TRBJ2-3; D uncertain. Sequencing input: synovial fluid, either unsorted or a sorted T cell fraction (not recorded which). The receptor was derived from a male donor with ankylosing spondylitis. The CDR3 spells CASSQQADTQYF. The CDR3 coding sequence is TGTGCCAGCAGTCAGCAAGCAGATACGCAGTATTTT.